The next 25 T cell receptor beta chains were all read from a single sample in a study of CD8+ T cells in alopecia areata. In each case, RNA was isolated and then reverse transcribed into cDNA as the sequencing template. Clones were sequenced by immunoSEQ multiplex PCR, and TCRdb holds only the in-frame ones, with some missing. The sample consists of about 97,000 clones, 41% of them appearing once. The specimen sequenced was CD4+ T cells sorted from blood. The receptors were gathered from a human donor with alopecia areata.

The gene calls are TRBV30 and TRBJ2-6; 9 bases match TRBD1. The CDR3 has 15 amino acids. Looked up from germline, CDR1 is GTSNPN and CDR2 is SVGIG (reference sequence). J lost 2 bases, V lost 6 bases, and 5 bases had no gene match. The CDR3 nucleotides are TGTGCCTGCGGGACAGGGTTAACTGGGGCCAACGTCCTGACTTTC. Amino acid sequence: CACGTGLTGANVLTF.

The J gene is TRBJ2-7, the V gene TRBV19; TRBD1 agrees at 8 bases. The CDR3 has 15 residues. With 5 bases clipped from V and 3 bases from J, the junction kept 9 bases outside the gene matches. Per the germline V gene, CDR1 is LNHDA and CDR2 is SQIVND (reference sequence). The CDR3 sequence is CASSEATGALYEQYF. CDR3 nucleotide sequence: TGTGCCAGTAGTGAAGCGACAGGGGCCCTCTACGAGCAGTACTTC.

This clone was seen a single time. The rearrangement joins TRBV4-1 to TRBJ2-1; a weak D match, TRBD2 (6 bases). This CDR3 is built from 14 residues. The germline gives CDR1 MGHRA, CDR2 YSYEKL. Trimming removed 0 bases from V and 7 bases from J, with 10 bases in between. CDR3: CASSQDLGLNEQFF. DNA of the CDR3: TGCGCCAGCAGCCAAGATCTCGGACTAAATGAGCAGTTCTTC.

V and J are TRBV25-1 and TRBJ1-1; a possible D gene is TRBD1 (5 bases). V was cut by 7 bases and J by 4 bases, with 10 bases left in between. Germline V CDR1 and CDR2: MGHDK, SYGVNS. The CDR3 is made up of 12 amino acids. CDR3 loop: CASKDTVTEAFF. CDR3 bases: TGTGCCAGCAAGGACACGGTCACTGAAGCTTTCTTT.

The gene calls are TRBV2 and TRBJ2-5; TRBD2 matches 9 bases. Trimming at V came to 7 bases and at J to 5 bases, leaving 11 bases not matched to a gene. The CDR3 has 15 amino acids. Germline CDR1 is SNHLY and CDR2 is FYNNEI. CDR3 amino acids: CASISQGTSQETQYF. The CDR3 DNA is TGTGCCAGCATATCCCAGGGGACTAGCCAGGAGACCCAGTACTTC. The complete variable domain, with remaining parts taken from reference TRBV2 and TRBJ2-5, reads EPEVTQTPSHQVTQMGQEVILRCVPISNHLYFYWYRQILGQKVEFLVSFYNNEISEKSEIFDDQFSVERPDGSNFTLKIRSTKLEDSAMYFCASISQGTSQETQYFGPGTRLLVL.

The chain joins TRBV7-2 to TRBJ2-7; the D gene is possibly TRBD1 (6 bases). The ends were cut back, 8 bases at V and 0 bases at J, with 11 bases in the middle. The CDR3 spans 13 residues. Germline V gene lookup returns CDR1 SGHTA and CDR2 FQGNSA. The CDR3 DNA sequence: TGTGCCAGCCGCAAGGACAGCTCCTACGAGCAGTACTTC. It translates to CASRKDSSYEQYF.

This rearrangement joins TRBV5-1 to TRBJ2-7; 10 bases are shared with TRBD1. The CDR3 is made up of 15 amino acids. Losses at the gene ends were 0 bases for V and 3 bases for J; bases not matched to a gene: 3. Germline V lookup: CDR1 SGHRS, CDR2 YFSETQ. The CDR3: CASSLVGTGVYEQYF. CDR3 sequence (DNA): TGCGCCAGCAGCTTGGTTGGGACAGGGGTCTACGAGCAGTACTTC.

The chain carries TRBV28 and TRBJ2-5, with D perhaps matching TRBD2 (6 bases). V was cut by 6 bases and J by 4 bases, with 15 bases left in between. The germline V gene has CDR1 MDHEN and CDR2 SYDVKM. The CDR3 length is 14 residues. For the CDR3, the DNA is TGTGCCAGCAGCCAACCGCGGGATCGAGAGACCCAGTACTTC. Its translation: CASSQPRDRETQYF.

This clone was found a few times. DNA of the CDR3: TGTGCCAGCAGCTTAGTTGGACACCCGGACGAGCAGTACTTC. Amino acids: CASSLVGHPDEQYF. V is TRBV7-9 and J is TRBJ2-7, with D perhaps TRBD1 (5 bases). Trimming took off 1 base at V and 5 bases at J, with 12 bases between the two ends. The CDR3 contains 14 residues. Germline CDR1 reads SEHNR; CDR2 reads FQNEAQ (reference sequence). Full variable domain (remainder filled in from reference TRBV7-9 and TRBJ2-7): DTGVSQNPRHKITKRGQNVTFRCDPISEHNRLYWYRQTLGQGPEFLTYFQNEAQLEKSRLLSDRFSAERPKGSFSTLEIQRTEQGDSAMYLCASSLVGHPDEQYFGPGTRLTVT.

V usage is TRBV6-5 and J usage is TRBJ1-6; D is ambiguous. This CDR3 is 13 amino acids long. Germline loops: CDR1 MNHEY, CDR2 SVGAGI. Trimming took 8 bases from V and 7 from J, leaving 12 bases between them. CDR3 in DNA: TGTGCCAGCCGAGGACGGGAGAATTCACCCCTCCACTTT. Translating gives CASRGRENSPLHF.

This clone was seen a handful of times. The CDR3 DNA is TGTGCCAGCAGCGGACGACAGAGATACACAGATACGCAGTATTTT. Translation: CASSGRQRYTDTQYF. This chain links TRBV9 with TRBJ2-3; tentatively, D is TRBD1 (5 bases). CDR3 size: 15 residues. V dropped 3 bases and J dropped 2 bases, with 13 bases sitting between them. The germline V gene has CDR1 SGDLS and CDR2 YYNGEE.

This rearrangement joins TRBV2 to TRBJ1-2; D is possibly TRBD1 (5 bases). This CDR3 has 17 amino acids. The ends were cut back, 7 bases at V and 8 bases at J, with 29 bases in the middle. Germline values: CDR1 SNHLY, CDR2 FYNNEI. The CDR3 DNA reads TGTGCCAGCAACCGACAAACCCCGGGACTCAAGATCGGGGGCTACACCTTC. It codes for CASNRQTPGLKIGGYTF.

The V gene is TRBV6-5, the J gene TRBJ2-7; TRBD1 aligns across 7 bases. This CDR3 region has 15 residues. Germline V gene data show CDR1 as MNHEY and CDR2 as SVGAGI. Germline trimming cut 0 bases from V and 5 bases from J; bases unmatched to any gene: 7. DNA for the CDR3: TGTGCCAGCAGTTACTCGAACAGGGGACGGGACGAGCAGTACTTC. Translation: CASSYSNRGRDEQYF.

This clone was picked up a small number of times. The rearrangement links TRBV19 to TRBJ2-2, with 8 bases that match TRBD1. The CDR3 totals 14 residues. J lost 4 bases, V lost 6 bases, and 4 bases had no gene match. In germline, CDR1 is LNHDA, CDR2 SQIVND (reference sequence). The CDR3 region is CASSWTGSTGELFF. For the CDR3, the DNA is TGTGCCAGTAGCTGGACAGGGTCCACCGGGGAGCTGTTTTTT.

The chain is built from TRBV5-4 and TRBJ2-3; TRBD2 agrees at 9 bases. The germline V gene encodes CDR1 SGHNT and CDR2 YYREEE (reference sequence). Unmatched junction bases numbered 11, after V lost 2 bases and J lost 10 bases. The CDR3 is made up of 15 amino acids. The CDR3 protein is CASSLAGGPNSAQYF. The CDR3 region has the DNA TGTGCCAGCAGCTTAGCGGGGGGTCCTAATTCAGCGCAGTATTTT.

In its sample, this clone was seen once. V is TRBV5-1 and J is TRBJ2-7, with unresolved D. The CDR3 consists of 13 residues. Germline CDR1 SGHRS, CDR2 YFSETQ. Trimming cost V 0 bases and J 5 bases, with 9 bases left between them. The CDR3 coding sequence is TGCGCCAGCAGCTTGGGTGTCTGGGACGAGCAGTACTTC. This gives the protein CASSLGVWDEQYF.

The chain carries TRBV5-1 and TRBJ2-5; TRBD2 matches at 11 bases. The germline CDR1 and CDR2 sequences are SGHRS and YFSETQ. CDR3 length: 16 residues. V shed 4 bases and J 4 bases; nucleotides not matched to a gene: 9. The CDR3 bases are TGCGCCAGCAGCCCACAGATAGCGGGAGGGGGAGAGACCCAGTACTTC. It codes for CASSPQIAGGGETQYF.

The J gene is TRBJ2-1, the V gene TRBV5-1; the D is unclear. CDR1 SGHRS and CDR2 YFSETQ come from the germline V gene. V was shortened by 4 bases and J by 7 bases, with 15 bases between the two germline ends. CDR3 size: 14 residues. CDR3: CASSPWSALNEQFF. As DNA, the CDR3 is TGCGCCAGCAGCCCCTGGAGTGCATTGAATGAGCAGTTCTTC. The complete variable domain, with remaining parts taken from reference TRBV5-1 and TRBJ2-1, reads KAGVTQTPRYLIKTRGQQVTLSCSPISGHRSVSWYQQTPGQGLQFLFEYFSETQRNKGNFPGRFSGRQFSNSRSEMNVSTLELGDSALYLCASSPWSALNEQFFGPGTRLTVL.

This clone was seen only a few times. The CDR3 sequence is CASSLDGPANEQFF. CDR3 DNA: TGCGCCAGCAGCTTGGATGGCCCAGCAAATGAGCAGTTCTTC. This chain uses TRBV5-1 with TRBJ2-1, with D unclear. The germline V gene has CDR1 SGHRS and CDR2 YFSETQ. The CDR3 runs to 14 residues. V shed 0 bases and J shed 7 bases, with 11 bases lying between them.

This clone appeared a few times. This sequence joins TRBV29-1 and TRBJ2-1; D not resolved. The V gene lost 3 bases and the J gene lost 0 bases, with 9 bases spanning the gap. The CDR3 runs 14 residues. Germline lookup yields CDR1 SQVTM and CDR2 ANQGSEA. CDR3 amino acids: CSVDLPSSYNEQFF. As DNA, the CDR3 is TGCAGCGTTGATTTGCCAAGCTCCTACAATGAGCAGTTCTTC.

The chain couples TRBV28 to TRBJ2-1, with D perhaps matching TRBD1 (9 bases). Germline CDR1 and CDR2: MDHEN and SYDVKM. V was shortened by 4 bases and J by 2 bases, with 27 bases between the two germline ends. The CDR3 has 20 amino acids. CDR3 nucleotide sequence: TGTGCCAGCAGTTCCCCGACAGGGGGGAGAATAGCGGGACCCTACAATGAGCAGTTCTTC. Encoded protein: CASSSPTGGRIAGPYNEQFF.

For the CDR3, the DNA is TGTGCCAGCAGTCGGGGCCAAGAGACCCAGTACTTC. Translated: CASSRGQETQYF. The chain joins TRBV11-2 to TRBJ2-5; D may be TRBD2 (5 bases). Germline CDR1 and CDR2: SGHAT and FQNNGV. This CDR3 comprises 12 residues. The V gene lost 6 bases and the J gene lost 1 base, with 6 bases spanning the gap. Full variable domain (outside the CDR3, taken from reference TRBV11-2 and TRBJ2-5): EAGVAQSPRYKIIEKRQSVAFWCNPISGHATLYWYQQILGQGPKLLIQFQNNGVVDDSQLPKDRFSAERLKGVDSTLKIQPAKLEDSAVYLCASSRGQETQYFGPGTRLLVL.

The DNA of the CDR3 is TGTGCCAGCAGCCCAGCGCTAGGGGCCAACGTCCTGACTTTC. Translating it yields CASSPALGANVLTF. This rearrangement joins TRBV14 to TRBJ2-6; no definite D call. Germline V lookup: CDR1 SGHDN, CDR2 FVKESK. Trimming removed 4 bases at V and 4 bases at J, with 8 bases between. This CDR3 comprises 14 residues.

V and J are TRBV29-1 and TRBJ1-2, with 7 bases matching TRBD1. This CDR3 has 14 residues. V dropped 0 bases and J dropped 5; count of bases not matched to a gene: 6. From germline, CDR1 is SQVTM and CDR2 ANQGSEA. CDR3: CSVEDQTGKYGYTF. The CDR3 nucleotides read TGCAGCGTTGAAGATCAGACAGGGAAGTATGGCTACACCTTC.

The V gene is TRBV11-2, the J gene TRBJ2-7, with TRBD2 matching over 11 bases. Losses at the gene ends were 1 base for V and 3 bases for J; bases not matched to a gene: 2. This CDR3 is built from 15 residues. Looked up from germline, CDR1 is SGHAT and CDR2 is FQNNGV. CDR3 nucleotide sequence: TGTGCCAGCAGCTTAGTGGGGACTAGCGGCTACGAGCAGTACTTC. Translation: CASSLVGTSGYEQYF.